Sequencing of this TCR beta chain was carried out in a study of T cell changes during pregnancy in multiple sclerosis. The CDR3 spans 14 residues. The germline V and J ends were trimmed by 0 bases and 3 bases, with 10 bases remaining between them. Germline CDR1 is SGHRS and CDR2 is YFSETQ. This table comes from immunoSEQ multiplex PCR, and its TCRdb copy is limited to in-frame clones, with some not included. Among about 100,000 clones listed, 90% to 95% were seen once. This specimen was peripheral blood, taken before pregnancy. The gene calls are TRBV5-1 and TRBJ2-7, with no clear D. This sequence was found in a female donor with multiple sclerosis, enrolled in a pregnancy study. The CDR3 bases are TGCGCCAGCAGCTTGGGGGCTTCTGGCTACGAGCAGTACTTC. Translated: CASSLGASGYEQYF.